This T cell receptor (beta chain) was identified during a study of shared clonotypes between healthy human individuals. The CDR3 is 16 amino acids. Trimming removed 6 bases at V and 1 base at J, with 18 bases between. CDR1 is KGHSH, CDR2 LQKENI, per germline. Findings and caveats of the study: Tissues were not sampled, only blood, and their repertoires likely differ.

Several immunoSEQ plates held equal portions of the genomic DNA taken from each subset. This table comes from immunoSEQ multiplex PCR, and its TCRdb copy is limited to in-frame clones, with some not included. The data show about 670,000 clones, with around 72% seen just once and about 1.7% held by the top ten. As concerns this clone: The antigen remains unidentified.

The TCR originated in a woman between 25 and 40 years old in good health. The chain combines TRBV18 with TRBJ1-1; D ambiguous. Input material: memory CD4+ T cells sorted from blood. Subset meaning: CD45RA-negative fraction. The CDR3 nucleotides read TGTGCCAGCTCGCCTACGGGGAGGGAAACGAACACTGAAGCTTTCTTT. This gives the protein CASSPTGRETNTEAFF.